This T cell receptor beta chain was captured by sequencing in a study of T cell repertoires in cytomegalovirus infection. General study results and limits: HLA-C-restricted TCR beta clonotypes specific for CMV led the ex vivo response.

As for this clonotype: Its antigen remains unidentified.

TCRdb recomputed calls from the reads with MiXCR, one row per CDR3 protein. The sample has approximately 770,000 distinct CDR3 sequences, almost 30% seen once. Germline CDR1 reads MNHNY; CDR2 reads SVGAGI (reference sequence). V was shortened by 7 bases and J by 1 base, with 13 bases between the two germline ends. The CDR3 runs to 14 residues. This sequence originates from a human donor in good health (CMV status not recorded). Some clones in this sample may be carry-over from other donors' samples. Sequences were derived from cultured CD8+ T cells from PBMCs, sampled from culture after CMV antigen stimulation. V gene TRBV6-6 combines with J gene TRBJ1-1; TRBD1 might be the D (6 bases). The CDR3 loop reads CASTTGWGNTEAFF. CDR3 bases: TGTGCCAGCACTACAGGGTGGGGGAACACTGAAGCTTTCTTT.